This is a list of T cell receptor beta chains from one sample in a study of identical twins. In TCRdb, the 5' RACE reads were re-called with MiXCR into one record per CDR3 protein. The sample includes 1,800,000 or so distinct CDR3 sequences, around a third seen only once; the top ten take around 0.3%. Material for sequencing was cord blood. These receptor sequences come from a newborn girl in good health. Each CDR3 is given with its conserved first and last residue. D genes are given only for firm matches. For some rows the clone size is stated as once, few or many, or as a class when expanded; others skip it.

TGCGCCAGCAGCCGAGAAGCGGGGGAATACGAGCAGTACTTC | CASSREAGEYEQYF | TRBV4-1 | - | TRBJ2-7 | TRBD2
TGTGCCAGCAGCCAAGTTCAGATTAACTATGGCTACACCTTC | CASSQVQINYGYTF | TRBV4-2 | - | TRBJ1-2 | -
TGCAGTGAAGCCCGACTAGCGGGAGCTTCCTACAATGAGCAGTACTTC | CSEARLAGASYNEQYF | TRBV20-1 | - | TRBJ2-7 | TRBD2
TGTGCCAGCAGCTTAGAGCGGGTAGCGGGGGCCCTCACAGATACGCAGTATTTT | CASSLERVAGALTDTQYF | TRBV7-2 | few | TRBJ2-3 | TRBD2
TGCGCCAGCAGCCACAGCAGCCTCACTGAAGCTTTCTTT | CASSHSSLTEAFF | TRBV4-1 | - | TRBJ1-1 | -
TGTGCCGGAGGAGGGACAGGGCTACTGGCTTTGACCTACGAGCAGTACTTC | CAGGGTGLLALTYEQYF | TRBV2 | - | TRBJ2-7 | TRBD1
TGTGCCAGCAGCCACGGGGGATCGGGCAATGAGCAGTACTTC | CASSHGGSGNEQYF | TRBV14 | - | TRBJ2-7 | -
TGCAGCGTTGAAGGGGGGGACTCTCACAATGAGCAGTTCTTC | CSVEGGDSHNEQFF | TRBV29-1 | many | TRBJ2-1 | -
TGTGCCAGCAGTGGACAGTTTGGGAACACCGGGGAGCTGTTTTTT | CASSGQFGNTGELFF | TRBV6-1 | - | TRBJ2-2 | -
TGCAGTGCCCCGATATCGGAGGGTAACACTGAAGCTTTCTTT | CSAPISEGNTEAFF | TRBV20-1 | - | TRBJ1-1 | -
TGTGCCAGCAGTTTCGGACAGCTCGGGACCCAGTACTTC | CASSFGQLGTQYF | TRBV27 | few | TRBJ2-5 | -
TGCGCCAGCAGCTTGACAGGGATGGACAATCAGCCCCAGCATTTT | CASSLTGMDNQPQHF | TRBV5-1 | few | TRBJ1-5 | -
TGTGCCAGCAGTTACTCGGGCAGGGGAGAATTCTACGAGCAGTACTTC | CASSYSGRGEFYEQYF | TRBV6-5 | - | TRBJ2-7 | -
TGTGCCAGCAGCCCGACTAGCGGCTCCTACAATGAGCAGTACTTC | CASSPTSGSYNEQYF | TRBV18 | many | TRBJ2-7 | TRBD2
TGTGCCAGCAGTAGACTAGCAAACATTCAGTACTTC | CASSRLANIQYF | TRBV2 | - | TRBJ2-4 | TRBD2
TGTGCCAGCAGACCGGGACAGCCTTTCTATGGCTACACCTTC | CASRPGQPFYGYTF | TRBV2 | - | TRBJ1-2 | TRBD1
TGTGCCAGCAGCAGGGACAGGGACTATGACTACACCTTC | CASSRDRDYDYTF | TRBV6-6 | - | TRBJ1-2 | TRBD1
TGTGCCAGCAGCTTGTTGCGGTCGAACACCGGGGAGCTGTTTTTT | CASSLLRSNTGELFF | TRBV5-5 | - | TRBJ2-2 | -
TGTGCCATCGGTTTCAGAGATACGCAGTATTTT | CAIGFRDTQYF | TRBV10-3 | - | TRBJ2-3 | -
TGTGCCAGCAGGACGCCCCGGAAGGAAAAACTGTTTTTT | CASRTPRKEKLFF | TRBV2 | few | TRBJ1-4 | -
TGTGCCAGCAGCCAAGATGGCCCCTCTAGCGGGGGGAAGGCAGATACGCAGTATTTT | CASSQDGPSSGGKADTQYF | TRBV4-2 | - | TRBJ2-3 | TRBD2
TGTGCCATCAGTGAGTGGGACGGGATCAACTATGGCTACACCTTC | CAISEWDGINYGYTF | TRBV10-3 | - | TRBJ1-2 | -
TGCAGTCGAAACAGGGGAAACACTGAAGCTTTCTTT | CSRNRGNTEAFF | TRBV20-1 | - | TRBJ1-1 | TRBD1
TGTGCCAGCAGCGTCCCGGGACAGGGTGATACGCAGTATTTT | CASSVPGQGDTQYF | TRBV5-4 | few | TRBJ2-3 | TRBD1